The entry that follows covers one T cell receptor beta chain sequence. This sample stems from a study of blood T cell repertoires in COVID-19. About the research overall: From the United States, Italy and Spain came samples of acute and convalescent COVID-19. The cDNA or gDNA used as material had been derived from T cells, B-cell-depleted T cells, or PBMCs.

The CDR3 has 18 amino acids. J was trimmed by 2 bases and V by 0 bases; bases with no gene match: 11. CDR1 LGHNA and CDR2 YSLEER come from the germline V gene. As originally analysed: Estimation of nucleated cell counts was performed using reference gene primer amplification. Sequencing was performed with immunoSEQ multiplex PCR; in TCRdb, only in-frame clones are kept and a portion is missing. V, J and clone size derive from that table, while D and trimming were established from the DNA sequence. The sample yields over 65,000 clones, more than 80% seen once. The sequenced material came from peripheral blood. The rearrangement joins TRBV4-3 to TRBJ2-3; TRBD1 matches 7 bases. The TCR originated in a woman older than 75 with acute or convalescent COVID-19. The CDR3 bases are TGCGCCAGCAGCCAAGATTGGGTAGGGGGCCTTGACACAGATACGCAGTATTTT. Protein: CASSQDWVGGLDTDTQYF.